Presented here are 26 T cell receptor beta chains from one specimen sequenced in a study of regulatory T cells in long-lasting Graves disease. Arm-PCR of CDR3 regions and iRepertoire HTBI primers were used to build TCR beta libraries. Each CDR3 protein is one row after TCRdb ran MiXCR on the multiplex PCR reads. The sample consists of 300,000 to 500,000 distinct CDR3 sequences, less than 25% of them appearing once. Indicated time point: persistent/refractory GD, antithyroid drugs over 5 years with positive TRAb. Extracted PBMC RNA gave rise to the TCR library. The input for sequencing was peripheral blood mononuclear cells (PBMCs), taken when the disease was refractory, from a patient treated with antithyroid drugs. The receptor set was obtained from a female donor with Graves disease.

The chain recombines TRBV7-9 with TRBJ2-5; D tentatively fits TRBD1 or TRBD2 (5 bases each). This CDR3 has 13 residues. Germline V gene lookup returns CDR1 SEHNR and CDR2 FQNEAQ (reference sequence). V was pared by 0 bases and J by 10 bases, with 12 bases between. CDR3 protein: CASSLAARGDQYF. The CDR3 DNA reads as TGTGCCAGCAGCTTAGCGGCACGGGGCGACCAGTACTTC.

The rearrangement uses TRBV6-1 and TRBJ2-1; D is undetermined. In germline, CDR1 is MNHNS, CDR2 SASEGT. This CDR3 region has 13 residues. Trimming removed 5 bases at V and 5 bases at J, with 10 bases between. CDR3 coding DNA: TGTGCCAGCAGTACTTATCCCCACAATGAGCAGTTCTTC. This encodes CASSTYPHNEQFF.

A word on this clonotype: This may come from a read error, since a much larger clone is one base off. The chain has TRBV6-1 and TRBJ1-1; D remains ambiguous. In germline, CDR1 is MNHNS, CDR2 SASEGT. The CDR3 runs 13 residues. Trimming removed 6 bases at V and 10 bases at J, with 18 bases between. The CDR3 DNA follows: TGTGCCAGCAGGAAAGACCTGGAGTTTGGAGCTTTCTTT. Translating gives CASRKDLEFGAFF.

Many counts were recorded for this clonotype. The chain is built from TRBV12-3 or TRBV12-4 and TRBJ1-6; weak D call: TRBD1 (6 bases). V dropped 7 bases and J dropped 7 bases, with 14 bases sitting between them. The CDR3 runs to 14 residues. CDR3 sequence: CASKLTGSNSPLHF. Here the CDR3 DNA reads TGTGCCAGCAAACTAACAGGGTCGAATTCACCCCTCCACTTT.

This clonotype was seen many times. The rearrangement links TRBV18 to TRBJ1-6, with D perhaps TRBD1 (5 bases). Deletions cut 4 bases from V and 5 bases from J, with 9 bases between. The CDR3 totals 14 residues. Germline assignment: CDR1 KGHSH and CDR2 LQKENI. CDR3 nucleotide sequence: TGTGCCAGCTCACGGACACAAAATAATTCACCCCTCCACTTT. Its translation: CASSRTQNNSPLHF.

The V call is TRBV27, the J call TRBJ2-7; D may match TRBD1 or TRBD2 (5 bases each). Trimming cost V 8 bases and J 5 bases, with 13 bases left between them. The CDR3 has 12 residues. Per the germline V gene, CDR1 is MNHEY and CDR2 is SMNVEV (reference sequence). CDR3 DNA sequence: TGTGCCAGCGGGGAGACAGCGAACGAGCAGTACTTC. Its translation: CASGETANEQYF.

This clonotype has a count of ten or more. The chain links TRBV7-9 to TRBJ1-1; D unclear. This CDR3 comprises 13 residues. V was trimmed by 5 bases and J by 0 bases, leaving 7 bases between them. The V gene's germline CDR1 is SEHNR and CDR2 FQNEAQ (reference sequence). The CDR3 DNA reads TGTGCCAGCAGCCCACTAATGAACACTGAAGCTTTCTTT. Protein sequence: CASSPLMNTEAFF.

The chain links TRBV19 to TRBJ2-2; 8 positions match TRBD1. There are 13 residues in the CDR3. Trimming cost V 7 bases and J 6 bases; bases outside gene matches: 4. Germline V gene data show CDR1 as LNHDA and CDR2 as SQIVND (reference sequence). CDR3 bases: TGTGCCAGTACCGGACAGGGTTCCGGGGAGCTGTTTTTT. Protein: CASTGQGSGELFF.

The V gene is TRBV3-1, the J gene TRBJ2-7; TRBD2 matches 14 bases. Germline V gives CDR1 LGHDT, CDR2 YNNKEL (reference sequence). The CDR3 contains 15 residues. Unmatched junction bases numbered 5, after V lost 4 bases and J lost 6 bases. CDR3 in amino acids: CASSPGLAGGCEQYF. The CDR3 DNA sequence: TGTGCCAGCAGCCCAGGACTAGCGGGAGGATGCGAGCAGTACTTC.

This clonotype was detected only a few times. This chain links TRBV28 with TRBJ1-2; the D gene is possibly TRBD1 (5 bases). CDR1 is MDHEN, CDR2 SYDVKM, per germline. Trimming left V 6 bases short and J 0 bases short, with 8 bases between. CDR3 length: 13 residues. This CDR3 reads CASRWTTNYGYTF. In DNA form, the CDR3 reads TGTGCCAGCAGATGGACAACTAACTATGGCTACACCTTC.

This clonotype appeared a few times. This chain joins TRBV27 and TRBJ2-7; TRBD2 matches 13 bases. CDR3 size: 15 residues. V lost 4 bases to trimming and J lost 4 bases; unmatched junction nucleotides: 4. Germline CDR1 MNHEY, CDR2 SMNVEV (reference sequence). DNA of the CDR3: TGTGCCAGCAGTTCGGGACTAGCGGGGATATACGAGCAGTACTTC. It translates to CASSSGLAGIYEQYF.

This clonotype has a count of ten or more. The chain links TRBV29-1 to TRBJ2-5; D not certain. Germline assignment: CDR1 SQVTM and CDR2 ANQGSEA. V dropped 4 bases and J dropped 1 base, with 7 bases sitting between them. The CDR3 covers 12 residues. As DNA, the CDR3 is TGCAGCGTTGGTACGGGCCAAGAGACCCAGTACTTC. It encodes CSVGTGQETQYF.

In its sample, this clonotype was seen many times. The chain joins TRBV28 to TRBJ2-2; possible D gene TRBD2, 5 bases. Trimming left V 6 bases short and J 4 bases short, with 12 bases between. Germline values: CDR1 MDHEN, CDR2 SYDVKM. The CDR3 loop spans 14 amino acids. The CDR3 spells CASSPGVSTGELFF. CDR3 sequence (DNA): TGTGCCAGCAGCCCCGGGGTTTCCACCGGGGAGCTGTTTTTT.

This chain uses TRBV6-2 or TRBV6-3 with TRBJ2-7; weak D call: TRBD1 (6 bases). Trimming cost V 2 bases and J 4 bases, with 18 bases left between them. This CDR3 comprises 16 residues. Germline V gives CDR1 MNHEY, CDR2 SVGEGT. CDR3 loop: CASSYDQQGRNYEQYF. CDR3 sequence (DNA): TGTGCCAGCAGTTACGATCAACAGGGAAGAAATTACGAGCAGTACTTC.

This clonotype was seen more than once but under ten times. J is TRBJ2-3 and V is TRBV12-3 or TRBV12-4, with a weak D call TRBD1 (6 bases). This CDR3 contains 18 residues. Trimming took 6 bases from V and 1 from J, leaving 23 bases between them. The CDR3 spells CASSQDMGDIYRTDTQYF. CDR3 DNA: TGTGCCAGCAGCCAAGATATGGGGGACATCTATCGCACAGATACGCAGTATTTT.

This clonotype has just a few counts. The V call is TRBV6-1, the J call TRBJ2-7; D might be TRBD1 or TRBD2, each matching 5 bases. Germline CDR1 is MNHNS and CDR2 is SASEGT. With 7 bases removed from V and 6 bases from J, the gap between germline ends came to 25 bases. The CDR3 consists of 16 residues. CDR3 nucleotides: TGTGCCAGCACCAGAAACCTACGGGACCAACCACGCGAGCAGTACTTC. As protein: CASTRNLRDQPREQYF.

There are many counts of this clonotype. The chain carries TRBV12-3 or TRBV12-4 and TRBJ1-2; no reliable D call. The CDR3 has 14 residues. Trimming shortened V by 6 bases and J by 8 bases, and 19 bases separated the two germline ends. CDR3 sequence (DNA): TGTGCCAGCAGGACCTCCGGGATTTTCTCGGGCTACACCTTC. Residues: CASRTSGIFSGYTF.

The rearrangement uses TRBV6-1 and TRBJ1-5; D is perhaps TRBD1 (6 bases). The germline gives CDR1 MNHNS, CDR2 SASEGT. The CDR3 has 14 amino acids. V was clipped by 6 bases and J by 3 bases, with 12 bases between them. Here the CDR3 reads CASRKGGPNQPQHF. CDR3 coding DNA: TGTGCCAGCAGGAAGGGGGGCCCCAATCAGCCCCAGCATTTT.

The chain carries TRBV7-9 and TRBJ2-5; TRBD1 matches 9 bases. With V trimmed by 5 bases and J by 4 bases, 11 bases remained unmatched. Germline V gene data show CDR1 as SEHNR and CDR2 as FQNEAQ (reference sequence). The CDR3 runs 16 residues. CDR3 in DNA: TGTGCCAGCAGCCCCACCGGGACAGGGTCCGGAGAGACCCAGTACTTC. This codes for CASSPTGTGSGETQYF.

This clonotype was observed a few times. The chain links TRBV7-2 to TRBJ2-3; TRBD2 matches at 8 bases. V trimming: 3 bases; J trimming: 8 bases; junction bases outside the gene matches: 7. Germline loops: CDR1 SGHTA, CDR2 FQGNSA. This CDR3 contains 14 residues. CDR3 in DNA: TGTGCCAGCAGCTTGGTTCCGGGAGGGCCTACGCAGTATTTT. It specifies CASSLVPGGPTQYF.

This clonotype was detected only a few times. V is TRBV6-2 or TRBV6-3 and J is TRBJ1-5; maybe TRBD1 (5 bases). This CDR3 spans 15 amino acids. V was pared by 2 bases and J by 11 bases, with 19 bases between. Germline-derived CDR1 and CDR2 are MNHEY and SVGEGT. The CDR3 spells CASSYQQSAGRAQHF. CDR3 DNA sequence: TGTGCCAGCAGTTACCAACAGTCCGCAGGGCGGGCCCAGCATTTT.

This clonotype came up many times. The chain uses TRBV28 and TRBJ1-6, with 8 positions matching TRBD1. V was clipped by 6 bases and J by 8 bases; unmatched bases: 12. The CDR3 is 16 residues long. The V gene's germline CDR1 is MDHEN and CDR2 SYDVKM. The DNA for the CDR3 is TGTGCCAGCAGCTCCCCCGCTGCAGGGGGCGATTCACCCCTCCACTTT. Translated: CASSSPAAGGDSPLHF.

This clonotype was counted many times. The chain couples TRBV28 to TRBJ2-7; TRBD2 is a possible D gene (5 bases). The CDR3 is 13 residues long. Germline CDR1 reads MDHEN; CDR2 reads SYDVKM. V lost 3 bases and J 2 bases, leaving 8 bases between the germline ends. DNA of the CDR3: TGTGCCAGCAGTTTTTGGGGAGCCTACGAGCAGTACTTC. Translating it yields CASSFWGAYEQYF.

The chain has TRBV6-2 or TRBV6-3 and TRBJ1-1; a possible D gene is TRBD1 (6 bases). Trimming left V 7 bases short and J 7 bases short, with 16 bases between. Germline-derived CDR1 and CDR2 are MNHEY and SVGEGT. This CDR3 contains 13 residues. CDR3 nucleotide sequence: TGTGCCAGCAACTCATTTGGGGGCTATGAAGCTTTCTTT. Residues: CASNSFGGYEAFF.

This clonotype was counted ten times or more. This chain joins TRBV6-2 or TRBV6-3 and TRBJ2-5, with D perhaps TRBD2 (5 bases). Germline CDR1 is MNHEY and CDR2 is SVGEGT. V was cut by 2 bases and J by 3 bases, with 10 bases left in between. The length of the CDR3 is 14 residues. The CDR3 DNA sequence: TGTGCCAGCAGTTACCACTTGACTAAAGAGACCCAGTACTTC. Protein product: CASSYHLTKETQYF.

In this sample, this clonotype turned up a few times. This sequence joins TRBV5-1 and TRBJ1-1; D perhaps matches TRBD1 (5 bases). CDR1 and CDR2 (germline): SGHRS, YFSETQ. The V end was cut by 2 bases, the J end by 0 bases, with 11 bases between. This CDR3 has 15 amino acids. DNA of the CDR3: TGCGCCAGCAGCTTTTTTGAGGGGTTGAACACTGAAGCTTTCTTT. Protein: CASSFFEGLNTEAFF.